The rows below give T cell receptor beta chains drawn from one sample of a study of cytomegalovirus exposure and HLA in healthy donors. Data came from immunoSEQ multiplex PCR; TCRdb stores just in-frame clones and leaves some out. The data hold about 180,000 clones, with approximately 84% observed a single time. The sequenced sample was PBMCs. Receptors originate from a woman aged 45 to 65 in good health and CMV-seropositive. CDR3s include the opening cysteine and the closing phenylalanine or tryptophan. Fields, in order: J gene, V gene, clone size, D gene, CDR3 DNA, CDR3 protein. The D gene is left open where the match is weak. Clone size appears in some rows only: once, few, many, or a class for an expanded clone.

j_call: TRBJ2-2
v_call: TRBV27
clone_size: NA
d_call: NA
cdr3_nt: TGTGCCACCTCCTTGGTCGGCGGGGAGCTGTTTTTT
cdr3_aa: CATSLVGGELFF

j_call: TRBJ2-3
v_call: TRBV30
clone_size: NA
d_call: TRBD1
cdr3_nt: TGTGCCTGGAGCCCCGGACAGGCGACAGATACGCAGTATTTT
cdr3_aa: CAWSPGQATDTQYF

j_call: TRBJ2-7
v_call: TRBV7-9
clone_size: NA
d_call: TRBD1
cdr3_nt: TGTGCCAGCAGCTTGACAGGGGGTACTGAGCAGTACTTC
cdr3_aa: CASSLTGGTEQYF

j_call: TRBJ1-2
v_call: TRBV5-1
clone_size: NA
d_call: TRBD1
cdr3_nt: TGCGCCAGCAGCTTGACCAGGGGGACGTCCGACTATGGCTACACCTTC
cdr3_aa: CASSLTRGTSDYGYTF

j_call: TRBJ1-1
v_call: TRBV11-3
clone_size: once
d_call: NA
cdr3_nt: TGTGCCAGCAGCTCTTCTTCTCCCTCGGGTGAAGCTTTCTTT
cdr3_aa: CASSSSSPSGEAFF

j_call: TRBJ2-5
v_call: TRBV6-1
clone_size: NA
d_call: TRBD1
cdr3_nt: TGTGCCAGCAGTGAGCGGACAGGGGGCGCGGAGACCCAGTACTTC
cdr3_aa: CASSERTGGAETQYF

j_call: TRBJ1-2
v_call: TRBV5-1
clone_size: once
d_call: TRBD1
cdr3_nt: TGCGCCAGCAGCTTGGTGGGGGCAGGGGGCGACTATGGCTACACCTTC
cdr3_aa: CASSLVGAGGDYGYTF

j_call: TRBJ2-4
v_call: TRBV4-3
clone_size: few
d_call: NA
cdr3_nt: TGCGCCAGCAGTCCCGGACTCCAGCAAAACATTCAGTACTTC
cdr3_aa: CASSPGLQQNIQYF

j_call: TRBJ2-1
v_call: TRBV9
clone_size: few
d_call: NA
cdr3_nt: TGTGCCAGCAGCGTTCGGGGTGACAATGAGCAGTTCTTC
cdr3_aa: CASSVRGDNEQFF

j_call: TRBJ2-3
v_call: TRBV30
clone_size: NA
d_call: NA
cdr3_nt: TGTGCCTGGAGTGGAGCAGATACGCAGTATTTT
cdr3_aa: CAWSGADTQYF

j_call: TRBJ2-7
v_call: TRBV7-9
clone_size: NA
d_call: TRBD1
cdr3_nt: TGTGCCAGCAGCCCCCGGGACAGGGCTTACGAGCAGTACTTC
cdr3_aa: CASSPRDRAYEQYF

j_call: TRBJ2-1
v_call: TRBV5-8
clone_size: once
d_call: NA
cdr3_nt: TGTGCCAGCTATGGGGCCGCCTACAATGAGCAGTTCTTC
cdr3_aa: CASYGAAYNEQFF

j_call: TRBJ1-4
v_call: TRBV5-1
clone_size: NA
d_call: TRBD1
cdr3_nt: TGCGCCAGCAGCCCGGGACAGGGTGGCGAAAAACTGTTTTTT
cdr3_aa: CASSPGQGGEKLFF